Below, 28 T cell receptor beta chains from the same sample are listed, as sequenced in a study of cytomegalovirus exposure and HLA in healthy donors. The PCR contained 60 Vbeta and 13 Jbeta primers. The repertoire was sequenced with immunoSEQ multiplex PCR; TCRdb's copy has only in-frame clones and lacks some. This table has fewer than 200,000 clones, 84% appearing once. The sequenced material came from PBMCs. The receptors stem from a man aged 30 to 39 in good health and CMV-seronegative.

V usage is TRBV19 and J usage is TRBJ2-7; D might be TRBD2 (7 bases). CDR1 LNHDA and CDR2 SQIVND come from the germline V gene (reference sequence). The V gene lost 6 bases and the J gene lost 6 bases, with 21 bases spanning the gap. This CDR3 contains 15 residues. CDR3 protein: CASSPFGGGRLEQYF. The CDR3 bases are TGTGCCAGTAGCCCCTTTGGCGGGGGCCGACTCGAGCAGTACTTC.

The V gene is TRBV6-5, the J gene TRBJ2-1, with D perhaps matching TRBD2 (7 bases). The CDR3 totals 15 residues. Germline assignment: CDR1 MNHEY and CDR2 SVGAGI. The V gene lost 0 bases and the J gene lost 9 bases, with 15 bases spanning the gap. The CDR3, as DNA: TGTGCCAGCAGTTACTCGAAGACTAGCAGGGGTGAGCAGTTCTTC. Encoded protein: CASSYSKTSRGEQFF.

The chain recombines TRBV27 with TRBJ2-7, with TRBD1 matching 7 bases. V lost 5 bases and J lost 3; bases outside the gene matches: 13. Germline V gene data show CDR1 as MNHEY and CDR2 as SMNVEV (reference sequence). CDR3 length equals 16 residues. This CDR3 reads CASSVLGGQRFYEQYF. The CDR3 nucleotides read TGTGCCAGCAGTGTTCTAGGGGGCCAAAGATTCTACGAGCAGTACTTC.

The J gene is TRBJ2-5, the V gene TRBV27; 7 bases are a match to TRBD2. The CDR3 runs to 15 residues. Trimming cost V 1 base and J 5 bases; bases outside gene matches: 7. Per germline, CDR1 MNHEY and CDR2 SMNVEV (reference sequence). CDR3 in DNA: TGTGCCAGCAGTTTATGGGAGGGCACGGTGGAGACCCAGTACTTC. It specifies CASSLWEGTVETQYF.

The rearrangement links TRBV18 to TRBJ2-7; D is uncertain. The CDR3 sequence is 12 residues long. In germline, CDR1 is KGHSH, CDR2 LQKENI. Trimming cost V 6 bases and J 2 bases, with 8 bases left between them. CDR3 protein: CASSAQTYEQYF. The CDR3 coding sequence is TGTGCCAGCTCGGCCCAGACCTACGAGCAGTACTTC.

This chain uses TRBV7-2 with TRBJ2-7, with D perhaps matching TRBD1 (5 bases). CDR1 SGHTA and CDR2 FQGNSA come from the germline V gene. CDR3 length: 13 amino acids. The V gene lost 5 bases and the J gene lost 2 bases, with 10 bases spanning the gap. The CDR3 DNA is TGTGCCAGCAGCCCAGGGTATCCCTACGAGCAGTACTTC. Its translation: CASSPGYPYEQYF.

The rearrangement links TRBV2 to TRBJ2-1, with 15 positions matching TRBD2. Germline V gives CDR1 SNHLY, CDR2 FYNNEI. With V trimmed by 6 bases and J by 0 bases, 6 bases remained unmatched. The CDR3 runs to 18 residues. CDR3 sequence: CASRRGLAGGPSYNEQFF. The CDR3 DNA is TGTGCCAGCAGGCGAGGACTAGCGGGAGGGCCCTCCTACAATGAGCAGTTCTTC.

This clone has just a few counts. The CDR3 is CASSVANLAGYGYTF. DNA for the CDR3: TGTGCCAGCAGCGTAGCTAATTTGGCGGGCTATGGCTACACCTTC. The gene calls are TRBV9 and TRBJ1-2, with unresolved D. Germline CDR1 SGDLS, CDR2 YYNGEE. This CDR3 is built from 15 residues. V was clipped by 0 bases and J by 4 bases, with 13 bases between them.

The sample holds one count of this clone. V usage is TRBV6-5 and J usage is TRBJ2-2, with no clear D. Germline lookup yields CDR1 MNHEY and CDR2 SVGAGI. Between the trimmed V and J ends, which lost 4 bases and 1 base, there was a span of 10 bases. CDR3 length equals 15 residues. The CDR3 spells CASSWSLRNTGELFF. For the CDR3, the DNA is TGTGCCAGCAGTTGGTCACTGCGGAACACCGGGGAGCTGTTTTTT.

This clone was seen a single time. J is TRBJ1-6 and V is TRBV6-1; D possibly corresponds to TRBD1 (6 bases). V dropped 6 bases and J dropped 6 bases, with 15 bases sitting between them. The CDR3 contains 15 residues. Germline V gene sequence: CDR1 MNHNS, CDR2 SASEGT. DNA for the CDR3: TGTGCCAGCAGGTGGGACACCCCTATTAATTCACCCCTCCACTTT. Translated: CASRWDTPINSPLHF.

The chain recombines TRBV15 with TRBJ2-5; the D gene is possibly TRBD2 (6 bases). CDR3 length: 12 amino acids. The V gene lost 3 bases and the J gene lost 9 bases, with 11 bases spanning the gap. Per germline, CDR1 LNHNV and CDR2 YYDKDF (reference sequence). The CDR3 DNA reads TGTGCCACCAGCAGCGGAGGAGGGTCCCAGTACTTC. This sequence encodes CATSSGGGSQYF.

The V gene is TRBV30, the J gene TRBJ1-2, with a weak D call TRBD1 (6 bases). The CDR3 loop spans 13 amino acids. The germline CDR1 and CDR2 sequences are GTSNPN and SVGIG (reference sequence). V dropped 4 bases and J dropped 7 bases, with 16 bases sitting between them. The CDR3 loop is CAWTQGVISGYTF. CDR3 nucleotides: TGTGCCTGGACACAGGGAGTGATAAGTGGCTACACCTTC.

V usage is TRBV7-9 and J usage is TRBJ2-2, with TRBD2 identical over 9 bases. Losses at the gene ends were 5 bases for V and 0 bases for J; bases not matched to a gene: 1. CDR3 size: 15 residues. Germline V gives CDR1 SEHNR, CDR2 FQNEAQ (reference sequence). In nucleotides, the CDR3 is TGTGCCAGCAGCCAGCGGGGGGCGAACACCGGGGAGCTGTTTTTT. It codes for CASSQRGANTGELFF.

V and J are TRBV9 and TRBJ2-2; 7 bases are a match to TRBD1. Germline CDR1 and CDR2: SGDLS and YYNGEE. V lost 5 bases to trimming and J lost 3 bases; unmatched junction nucleotides: 10. The length of the CDR3 is 16 residues. This CDR3 reads CASSLAPGQYTGELFF. The CDR3 DNA sequence: TGTGCCAGCAGTCTCGCCCCGGGACAGTACACCGGGGAGCTGTTTTTT.

The rearrangement uses TRBV5-4 and TRBJ1-1, with 9 bases aligning to TRBD1. This CDR3 region has 15 residues. V lost 4 bases and J lost 5; bases outside the gene matches: 9. Per germline, CDR1 SGHNT and CDR2 YYREEE (reference sequence). The CDR3 is CASSAVTGGNTEAFF. The CDR3 DNA follows: TGTGCCAGCAGCGCAGTGACAGGGGGTAATACTGAAGCTTTCTTT.

This clone showed up just a few times. This sequence joins TRBV7-6 and TRBJ1-1, with D perhaps matching TRBD1 (5 bases). The CDR3 contains 13 residues. V lost 3 bases and J lost 5, with 10 bases in between. Germline CDR1 is SGHVS and CDR2 is FNYEAQ. The CDR3 DNA follows: TGTGCCAGCAGCTTGACAGAAAATACTGAAGCTTTCTTT. This encodes CASSLTENTEAFF.

The rearrangement links TRBV9 to TRBJ2-2; TRBD1 matches 12 bases. Germline trimming cut 0 bases from V and 5 bases from J; bases unmatched to any gene: 8. This CDR3 comprises 18 residues. Looked up from germline, CDR1 is SGDLS and CDR2 is YYNGEE. Here the CDR3 reads CASSVARGTGGLTGELFF. The CDR3 DNA is TGTGCCAGCAGCGTAGCAAGAGGGACAGGGGGCCTGACCGGGGAGCTGTTTTTT.

This chain uses TRBV7-3 with TRBJ1-2, with 11 bases matching TRBD1. The CDR3 covers 14 residues. CDR1 and CDR2 from the germline V gene are SGHTA and FQGTGA. The trim removed 4 bases at V and 9 bases at J, leaving 7 bases unmatched. CDR3 sequence (DNA): TGTGCCAGCAGCTCACGGACAGGGGGCGAAAGCTACACCTTC. Its translation is CASSSRTGGESYTF.

The V gene is TRBV30, the J gene TRBJ2-1; 13 nucleotides align to TRBD2. Germline assignment: CDR1 GTSNPN and CDR2 SVGIG (reference sequence). This CDR3 is built from 15 residues. Trimming at V came to 1 base and at J to 8 bases, leaving 5 bases not matched to a gene. The CDR3 region is CAWSETSGRVDEQFF. CDR3 nucleotides: TGTGCCTGGAGTGAAACTAGCGGGAGGGTGGATGAGCAGTTCTTC.

The genes are TRBV28 and TRBJ1-6; unclear D gene. The germline V gene has CDR1 MDHEN and CDR2 SYDVKM. V lost 2 bases to trimming and J lost 10 bases, with 6 bases between them. The CDR3 extends over 12 amino acids. The chain's CDR3 is CASSLPRSPLHF. CDR3 in DNA: TGTGCCAGCAGTTTACCGAGGTCACCCCTCCACTTT.

V usage is TRBV5-6 and J usage is TRBJ2-1, with TRBD2 identical over 16 bases. The CDR3 length is 16 residues. The V and J ends lost 5 bases and 8 bases, in that order; junction bases with no gene match: 7. The V gene's germline CDR1 is SGHDT and CDR2 YYEEEE. The DNA for the CDR3 is TGTGCCAGCAGGGGACTAGCGGGAGGGCGTAGCGATGAGCAGTTCTTC. Translating gives CASRGLAGGRSDEQFF.

This rearrangement joins TRBV2 to TRBJ1-2; D is uncertain. The V end was cut by 2 bases, the J end by 7 bases, with 17 bases between. Germline V gene data show CDR1 as SNHLY and CDR2 as FYNNEI. The CDR3 extends over 15 amino acids. CDR3 sequence reads: CASSERTSLSSGYTF. CDR3 in DNA: TGTGCCAGCAGTGAACGTACGAGTTTGAGCTCTGGCTACACCTTC.

J is TRBJ1-1 and V is TRBV4-1, with D perhaps TRBD1 (5 bases). The V gene's germline CDR1 is MGHRA and CDR2 YSYEKL. V was trimmed by 0 bases and J by 1 base, leaving 12 bases between them. This CDR3 comprises 16 residues. CDR3: CASSQDSQVGNTEAFF. CDR3 nucleotides: TGCGCCAGCAGCCAAGATTCACAGGTGGGGAACACTGAAGCTTTCTTT.

The chain recombines TRBV11-2 with TRBJ2-7; D is perhaps TRBD1 (5 bases). Germline CDR1 and CDR2: SGHAT and FQNNGV. The CDR3 consists of 14 residues. The V end lost 4 bases, the J end lost 0 bases, and 10 bases lay between the germline ends. This CDR3 reads CASSYRQSSYEQYF. The CDR3 DNA reads TGTGCCAGCAGCTATCGACAGTCCTCCTACGAGCAGTACTTC.

The chain joins TRBV30 to TRBJ1-2, with D hard to call. From germline, CDR1 is GTSNPN and CDR2 SVGIG (reference sequence). The CDR3 sequence is 13 residues long. Trimming took off 3 bases at V and 3 bases at J, with 11 bases between the two ends. DNA for the CDR3: TGTGCCTGGAGGTTATCCCTTCACTATGGCTACACCTTC. Translation: CAWRLSLHYGYTF.

The chain combines TRBV5-1 with TRBJ2-1; 8 bases line up with TRBD1. CDR3 length: 13 residues. V shed 3 bases and J 8 bases; nucleotides not matched to a gene: 4. The V gene's germline CDR1 is SGHRS and CDR2 YFSETQ. CDR3 in DNA: TGCGCCAGCAGCTCCCCAGGGGGCTATGAGCAGTTCTTC. Translation gives CASSSPGGYEQFF.

The rearrangement links TRBV5-6 to TRBJ2-1, with TRBD1 matching over 10 bases. CDR3 length: 15 amino acids. Germline values: CDR1 SGHDT, CDR2 YYEEEE. With V trimmed by 4 bases and J by 9 bases, 10 bases remained unmatched. CDR3 amino acids: CASSKTGGAFGEQFF. The CDR3 DNA follows: TGTGCCAGCAGCAAGACAGGGGGCGCGTTCGGTGAGCAGTTCTTC. The full variable domain, with the rest looked up from reference TRBV5-6 and TRBJ2-1, is DAGVTQSPTHLIKTRGQQVTLRCSPKSGHDTVSWYQQALGQGPQFIFQYYEEEERQRGNFPDRFSGHQFPNYSSELNVNALLLGDSALYLCASSKTGGAFGEQFFGPGTRLTVL.

The chain links TRBV25-1 to TRBJ1-2; D uncertain. The germline V gene has CDR1 MGHDK and CDR2 SYGVNS. The CDR3 spans 12 residues. Trimming stripped 4 bases from V and 4 bases from J, with 7 bases between. In DNA, the CDR3 is TGTGCCAGCAGTGGAGGTCCCTATGGCTACACCTTC. Translated, it gives CASSGGPYGYTF.